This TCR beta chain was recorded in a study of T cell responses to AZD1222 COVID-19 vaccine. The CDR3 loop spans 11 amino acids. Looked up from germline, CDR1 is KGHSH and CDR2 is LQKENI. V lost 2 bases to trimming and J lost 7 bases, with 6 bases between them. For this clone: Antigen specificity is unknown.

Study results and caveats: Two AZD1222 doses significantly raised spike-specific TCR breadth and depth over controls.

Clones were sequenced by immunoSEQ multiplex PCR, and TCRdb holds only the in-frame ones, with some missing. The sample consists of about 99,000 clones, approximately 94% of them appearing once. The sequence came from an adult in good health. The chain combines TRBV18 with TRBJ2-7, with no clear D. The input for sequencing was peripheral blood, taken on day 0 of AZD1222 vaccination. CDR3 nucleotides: TGTGCCAGCTCACCAGGCGAGGAGCAGTACTTC. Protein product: CASSPGEEQYF. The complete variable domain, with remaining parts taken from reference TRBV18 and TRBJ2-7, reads NAGVMQNPRHLVRRRGQEARLRCSPMKGHSHVYWYRQLPEEGLKFMVYLQKENIIDESGMPKERFSAEFPKEGPSILRIQQVVRGDSAAYFCASSPGEEQYFGPGTRLTVT.